This T cell receptor (beta chain) is drawn from a study of CD8 T cells in Susac syndrome (dated 2019 in TCRdb). Looking at the study overall: The study used repertoire sequencing to test whether antigen drove CD8+ T cell activation and differentiation in Susac syndrome. The study compared CD8+ T cell repertoire clonality among 12 healthy donors, about 14 Susac syndrome patients and approximately 16 multiple sclerosis patients. On the study overall, not on this receptor specifically: The number of individuals in the TCR sequencing and HLA analysis was acknowledged as relatively small.

The CDR3 runs 17 residues from the cysteine to the phenylalanine. Here the CDR3 DNA is all that survives: 51 bases in frame from base 1. Reading the germline V gene (reference sequence) gives CDR1 PRHDT and CDR2 FYEKMQ. V is pruned by 5 bases and J by 3 bases, leaving 12 bases of the junction without a gene match. Note on this clonotype: This receptor's antigen is unknown. No clone much larger than this one lies a single base away; base qualities are absent.

High-throughput TCR beta sequencing profiled peripheral blood CD8+ and CD4+ T cells from healthy donors, Susac syndrome patients and multiple sclerosis patients. The multiple sclerosis controls were treatment-naive patients who had stable or active relapsing-remitting disease and met the revised McDonald criteria. CD8+ TEMRA cells were enriched by FACS, while bulk CD8+ and CD4+ T cells were purified by magnetic negative isolation. Blood was drawn into EDTA tubes, processed within 24 hours, and PBMCs were isolated by density gradient centrifugation. PBMCs destined for TCR sequencing were cryopreserved in liquid nitrogen and later thawed in a 37 °C water bath. The sorted or isolated CD4+, CD8+ and CD8+ TEMRA cells had a purity of 90% or higher. RNA was extracted with the RNeasy kit and about 0.5 to 1 ug was reverse transcribed using random hexamers. TCR beta CDR3 regions were amplified with the immunoSEQ multiplex PCR assay covering 54 Vbeta and 13 Jbeta segments. PCR amplification bias was corrected using a synthetic template baseline for primer optimization and computational correction. The authors' pipeline ran thus. Reads were assigned to V, D and J genes according to IMGT and analyzed in immunoSEQ Analyzer, with only productive sequences retained. Clonality was computed as one minus Shannon entropy normalized by log2 of the number of productive unique sequences. For each patient and control, public and private clones were evaluated within the 100 most prevalent clones. A clone was defined as Susac-specific if it was absent from the healthy and MS cohorts, from approximately 980 published viral clones and from other ImmuneACCESS disease sequences. The public reads were reanalyzed by TCRdb: fastp trimming at Q25, MiXCR alignment, in-frame beta chains only. CDR3 protein sequences are deduplicated, and each keeps its most common genes and DNA. These V and J calls derive from TCRdb rather than the authors' analysis. The table for this sample lists 150,000 to 200,000 distinct CDR3 sequences; approximately 95% of them were counted only once. The ten largest clonotypes hold 0.15% to 0.2% of the sample.

Sequenced input: CD8+ T cells from PBMCs. This chain joins TRBV13 to TRBJ2-3; 9 middle bases align to TRBD2. The TCR sequence derives from a human donor with multiple sclerosis. The CDR3 amino acid sequence is: CASSQYYGLARTDTQYF. The DNA is as follows: TGTGCCAGCAGCCAGTATTACGGACTAGCGAGGACAGATACGCAGTATTTT.